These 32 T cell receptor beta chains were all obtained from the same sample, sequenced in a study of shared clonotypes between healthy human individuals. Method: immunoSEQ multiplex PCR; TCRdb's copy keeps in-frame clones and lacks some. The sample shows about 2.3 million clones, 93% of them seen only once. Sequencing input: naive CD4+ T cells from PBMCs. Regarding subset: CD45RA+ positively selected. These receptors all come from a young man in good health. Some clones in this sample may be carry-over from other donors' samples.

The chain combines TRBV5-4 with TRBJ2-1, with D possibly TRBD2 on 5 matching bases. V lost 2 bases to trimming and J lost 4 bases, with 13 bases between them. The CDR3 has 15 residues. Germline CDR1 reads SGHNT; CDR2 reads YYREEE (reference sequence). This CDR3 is CASSFDTSSYNEQFF. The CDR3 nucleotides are TGTGCCAGCAGCTTCGACACTAGTTCTTACAATGAGCAGTTCTTC.

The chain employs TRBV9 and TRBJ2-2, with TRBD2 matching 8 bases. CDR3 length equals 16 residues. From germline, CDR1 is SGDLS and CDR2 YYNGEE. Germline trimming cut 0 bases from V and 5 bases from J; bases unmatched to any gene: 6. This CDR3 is CASSVGSGSPTGELFF. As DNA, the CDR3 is TGTGCCAGCAGCGTAGGAAGCGGGAGCCCAACCGGGGAGCTGTTTTTT.

CDR3 residues: CASSPLDRETEQYF. CDR3 nucleotides: TGTGCCAGCTCACCACTGGACAGGGAGACCGAGCAGTACTTC. This chain connects TRBV18 to TRBJ2-7, with TRBD1 matching 8 bases. From germline, CDR1 is KGHSH and CDR2 LQKENI. Unmatched junction bases numbered 5, after V lost 1 base and J lost 6 bases. This CDR3 has 14 amino acids.

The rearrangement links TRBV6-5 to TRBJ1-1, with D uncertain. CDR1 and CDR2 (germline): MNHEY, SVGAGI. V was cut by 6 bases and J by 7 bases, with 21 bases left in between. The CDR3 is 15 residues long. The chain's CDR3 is CASSQSPRRSLEAFF. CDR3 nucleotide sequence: TGTGCCAGCAGCCAAAGCCCCCGGCGCTCACTTGAAGCTTTCTTT.

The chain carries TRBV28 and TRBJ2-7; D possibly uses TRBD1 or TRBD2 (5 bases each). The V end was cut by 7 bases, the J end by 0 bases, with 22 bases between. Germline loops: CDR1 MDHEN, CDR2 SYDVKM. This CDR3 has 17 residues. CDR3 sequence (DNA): TGTGCCAGCATCCCGGGGCCATCATTTACATCCTCCTACGAGCAGTACTTC. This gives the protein CASIPGPSFTSSYEQYF.

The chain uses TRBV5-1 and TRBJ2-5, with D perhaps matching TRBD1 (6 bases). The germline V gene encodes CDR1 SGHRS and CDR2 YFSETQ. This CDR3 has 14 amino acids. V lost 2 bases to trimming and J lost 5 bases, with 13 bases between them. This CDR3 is CASSLTGRAETQYF. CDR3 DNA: TGCGCCAGCAGCTTAACAGGGCGTGCGGAGACCCAGTACTTC.

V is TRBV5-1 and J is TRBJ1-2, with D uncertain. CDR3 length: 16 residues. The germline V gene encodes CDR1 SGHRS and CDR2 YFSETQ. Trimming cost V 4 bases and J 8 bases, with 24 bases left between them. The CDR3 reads CASSPAGGTGPRGYTF. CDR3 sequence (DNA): TGCGCCAGCAGCCCCGCGGGCGGCACCGGCCCACGCGGCTACACCTTC. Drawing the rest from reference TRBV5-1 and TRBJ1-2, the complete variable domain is KAGVTQTPRYLIKTRGQQVTLSCSPISGHRSVSWYQQTPGQGLQFLFEYFSETQRNKGNFPGRFSGRQFSNSRSEMNVSTLELGDSALYLCASSPAGGTGPRGYTFGSGTRLTVV.

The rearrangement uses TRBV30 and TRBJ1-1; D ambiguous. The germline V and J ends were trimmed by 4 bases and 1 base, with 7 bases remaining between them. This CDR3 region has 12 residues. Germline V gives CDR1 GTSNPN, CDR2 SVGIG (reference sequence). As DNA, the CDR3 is TGTGCCTGGAAGGAGGAGAACACTGAAGCTTTCTTT. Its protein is CAWKEENTEAFF. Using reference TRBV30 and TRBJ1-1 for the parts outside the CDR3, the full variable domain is SQTIHQWPATLVQPVGSPLSLECTVEGTSNPNLYWYRQAAGRGLQLLFYSVGIGQISSEVPQNLSASRPQDRQFILSSKKLLLSDSGFYLCAWKEENTEAFFGQGTRLTVV.

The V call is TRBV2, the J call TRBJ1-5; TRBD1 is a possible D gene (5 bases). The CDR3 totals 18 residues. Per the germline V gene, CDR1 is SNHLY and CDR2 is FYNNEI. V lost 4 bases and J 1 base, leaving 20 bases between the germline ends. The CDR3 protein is CASSVELVSRASNQPQHF. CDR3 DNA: TGTGCCAGCAGTGTGGAGCTGGTTTCCAGGGCGAGCAATCAGCCCCAGCATTTT. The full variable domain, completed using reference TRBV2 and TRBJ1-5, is EPEVTQTPSHQVTQMGQEVILRCVPISNHLYFYWYRQILGQKVEFLVSFYNNEISEKSEIFDDQFSVERPDGSNFTLKIRSTKLEDSAMYFCASSVELVSRASNQPQHFGDGTRLSIL.

CDR3 protein: CASSLSIRMSSNEQFF. CDR3 bases: TGTGCCAGCAGTTTGTCCATACGTATGTCTTCCAATGAGCAGTTCTTC. The chain is built from TRBV27 and TRBJ2-1; D not certain. Germline assignment: CDR1 MNHEY and CDR2 SMNVEV (reference sequence). V shed 3 bases and J shed 6 bases, with 18 bases lying between them. The CDR3 is 16 residues long.

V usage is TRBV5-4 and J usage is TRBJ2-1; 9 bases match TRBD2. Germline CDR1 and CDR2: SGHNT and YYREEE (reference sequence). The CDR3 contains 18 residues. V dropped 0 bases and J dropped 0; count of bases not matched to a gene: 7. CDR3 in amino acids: CASSLGVAGAPSYNEQFF. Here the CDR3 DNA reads TGTGCCAGCAGCTTGGGGGTAGCGGGGGCTCCCTCCTACAATGAGCAGTTCTTC.

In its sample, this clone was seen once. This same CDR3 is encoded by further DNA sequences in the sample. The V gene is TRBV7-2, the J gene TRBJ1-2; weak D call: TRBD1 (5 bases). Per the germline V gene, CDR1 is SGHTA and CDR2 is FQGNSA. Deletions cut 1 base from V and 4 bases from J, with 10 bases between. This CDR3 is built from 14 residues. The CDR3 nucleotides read TGTGCCAGCAGCTTAGGACGGGGCGGCTATGGCTACACCTTC. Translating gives CASSLGRGGYGYTF.

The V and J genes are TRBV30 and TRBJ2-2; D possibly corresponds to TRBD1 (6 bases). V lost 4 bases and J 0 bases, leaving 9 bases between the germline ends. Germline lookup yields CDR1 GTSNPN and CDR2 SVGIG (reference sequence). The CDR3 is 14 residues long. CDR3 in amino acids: CAWNRAANTGELFF. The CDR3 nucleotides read TGTGCCTGGAACAGGGCGGCGAACACCGGGGAGCTGTTTTTT.

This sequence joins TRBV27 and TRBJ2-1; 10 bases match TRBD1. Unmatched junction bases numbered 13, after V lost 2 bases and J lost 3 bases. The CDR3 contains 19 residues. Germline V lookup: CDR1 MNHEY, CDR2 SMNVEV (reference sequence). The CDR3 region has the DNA TGTGCCAGCAGTTTAATGTCGATCGGGGACAGGGGCTACTACAATGAGCAGTTCTTC. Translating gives CASSLMSIGDRGYYNEQFF.

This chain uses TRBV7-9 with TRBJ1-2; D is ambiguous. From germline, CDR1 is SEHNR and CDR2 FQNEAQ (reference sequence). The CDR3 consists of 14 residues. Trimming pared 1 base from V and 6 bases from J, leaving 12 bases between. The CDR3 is CASSLVKGSDGYTF. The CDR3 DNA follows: TGTGCCAGCAGCTTAGTTAAGGGTTCGGATGGCTACACCTTC.

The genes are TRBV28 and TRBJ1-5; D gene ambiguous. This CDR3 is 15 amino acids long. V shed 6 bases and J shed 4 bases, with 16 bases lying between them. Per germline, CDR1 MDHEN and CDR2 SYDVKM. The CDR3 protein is CASRRRETFNQPQHF. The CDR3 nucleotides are TGTGCCAGCAGGCGTAGGGAGACCTTTAATCAGCCCCAGCATTTT.

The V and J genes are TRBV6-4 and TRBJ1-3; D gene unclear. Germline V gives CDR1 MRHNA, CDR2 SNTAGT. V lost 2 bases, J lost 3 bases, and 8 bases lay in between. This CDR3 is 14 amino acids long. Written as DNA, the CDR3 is TGTGCCAGCAGTGACCCTCGTTGTGGAAACACCATATATTTT. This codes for CASSDPRCGNTIYF.

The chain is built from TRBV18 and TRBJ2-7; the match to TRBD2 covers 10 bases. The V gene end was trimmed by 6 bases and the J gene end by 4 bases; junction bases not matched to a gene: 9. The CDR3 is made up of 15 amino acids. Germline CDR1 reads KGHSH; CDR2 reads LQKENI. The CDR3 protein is CASSSLAGENYEQYF. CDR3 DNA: TGTGCCAGCTCCTCCCTAGCGGGAGAGAATTACGAGCAGTACTTC.

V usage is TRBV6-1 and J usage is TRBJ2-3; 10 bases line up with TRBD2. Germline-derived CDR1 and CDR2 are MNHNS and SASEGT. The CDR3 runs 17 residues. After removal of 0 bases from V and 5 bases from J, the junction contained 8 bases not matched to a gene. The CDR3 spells CASSEAVLAGVRDTQYF. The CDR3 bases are TGTGCCAGCAGTGAAGCGGTCCTAGCGGGAGTACGAGATACGCAGTATTTT.

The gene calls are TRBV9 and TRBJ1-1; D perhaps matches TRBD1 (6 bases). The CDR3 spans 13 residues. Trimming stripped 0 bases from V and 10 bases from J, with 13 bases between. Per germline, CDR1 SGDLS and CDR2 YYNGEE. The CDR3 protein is CASSVGWGARAFF. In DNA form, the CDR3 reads TGTGCCAGCAGCGTAGGGTGGGGGGCTCGAGCTTTCTTT.

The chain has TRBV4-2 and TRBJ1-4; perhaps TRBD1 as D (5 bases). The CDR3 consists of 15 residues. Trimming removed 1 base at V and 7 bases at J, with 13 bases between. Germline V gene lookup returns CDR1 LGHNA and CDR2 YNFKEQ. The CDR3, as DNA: TGTGCCAGCAGCCAAGGACCGGGACGCCTTGAAAAACTGTTTTTT. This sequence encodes CASSQGPGRLEKLFF.

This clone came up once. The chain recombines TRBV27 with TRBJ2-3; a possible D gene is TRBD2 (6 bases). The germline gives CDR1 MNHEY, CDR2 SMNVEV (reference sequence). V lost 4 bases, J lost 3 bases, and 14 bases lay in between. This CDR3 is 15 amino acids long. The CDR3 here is CASSSPNGRTDTQYF. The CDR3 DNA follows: TGTGCCAGCAGTTCCCCGAACGGGAGAACAGATACGCAGTATTTT.

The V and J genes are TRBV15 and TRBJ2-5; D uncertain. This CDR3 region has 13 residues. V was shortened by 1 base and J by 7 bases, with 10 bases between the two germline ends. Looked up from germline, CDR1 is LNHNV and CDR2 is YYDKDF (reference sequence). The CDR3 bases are TGTGCCACCAGCAGAGGTCCGGCCGGGACCCAGTACTTC. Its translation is CATSRGPAGTQYF.

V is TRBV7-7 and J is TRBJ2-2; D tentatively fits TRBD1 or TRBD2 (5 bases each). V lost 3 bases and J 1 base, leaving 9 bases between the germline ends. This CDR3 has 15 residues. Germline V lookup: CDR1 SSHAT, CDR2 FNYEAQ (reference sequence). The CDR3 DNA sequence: TGTGCCAGCAGCTTGGGACGGGAGAACACCGGGGAGCTGTTTTTT. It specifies CASSLGRENTGELFF.

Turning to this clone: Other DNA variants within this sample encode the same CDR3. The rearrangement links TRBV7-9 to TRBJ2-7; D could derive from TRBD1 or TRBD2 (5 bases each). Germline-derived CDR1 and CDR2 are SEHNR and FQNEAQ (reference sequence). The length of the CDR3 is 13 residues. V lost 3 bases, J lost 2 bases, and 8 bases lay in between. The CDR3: CASSFGTPYEQYF. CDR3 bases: TGTGCCAGCAGCTTTGGGACCCCCTACGAGCAGTACTTC.

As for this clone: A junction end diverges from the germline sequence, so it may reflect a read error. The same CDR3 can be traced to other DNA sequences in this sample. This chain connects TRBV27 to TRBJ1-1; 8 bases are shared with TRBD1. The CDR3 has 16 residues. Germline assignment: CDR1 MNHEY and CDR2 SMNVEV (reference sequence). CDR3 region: CASSLSVNRGNTEAFF. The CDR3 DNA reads TGTGCCAGCAGTTTATCGGTTAACAGGGGGAACACTGAGGCTTTCTTT.

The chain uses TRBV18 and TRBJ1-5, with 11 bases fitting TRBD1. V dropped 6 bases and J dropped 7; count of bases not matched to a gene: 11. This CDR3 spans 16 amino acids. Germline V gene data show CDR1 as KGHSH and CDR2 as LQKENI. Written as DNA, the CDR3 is TGTGCCAGCTCCCAGGGGGGACAGGGGGTCTGGCAGCCCCAGCATTTT. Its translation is CASSQGGQGVWQPQHF.

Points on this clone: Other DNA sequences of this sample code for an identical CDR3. The DNA for the CDR3 is TGTGCCTGGAGTCTCAACACTGAAGCTTTCTTT. Protein sequence: CAWSLNTEAFF. The chain uses TRBV30 and TRBJ1-1; the D is unclear. Between the trimmed V and J ends, which lost 2 bases and 2 bases, there was a span of 3 bases. Germline CDR1 reads GTSNPN; CDR2 reads SVGIG (reference sequence). The CDR3 consists of 11 residues.

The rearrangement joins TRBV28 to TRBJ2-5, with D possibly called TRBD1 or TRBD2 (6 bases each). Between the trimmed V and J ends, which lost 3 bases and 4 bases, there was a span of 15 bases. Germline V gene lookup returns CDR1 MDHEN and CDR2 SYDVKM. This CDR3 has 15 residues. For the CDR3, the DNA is TGTGCCAGCAGTTTCCTAATGGGGGGCGGAGAGACCCAGTACTTC. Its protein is CASSFLMGGGETQYF.

The CDR3: CSVEGNPFGRNTEAFF. CDR3 sequence (DNA): TGCAGCGTTGAAGGGAACCCCTTTGGTCGGAACACTGAAGCTTTCTTT. The chain links TRBV29-1 to TRBJ1-1; D not certain. Germline assignment: CDR1 SQVTM and CDR2 ANQGSEA. The CDR3 sequence is 16 residues long. Deletions cut 1 base from V and 1 base from J, with 16 bases between.

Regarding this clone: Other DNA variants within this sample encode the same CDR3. CDR3 coding DNA: TGCGCCAGCAGCTTGGGGGCTAGCGGGAGCACAGATACGCAGTATTTT. Amino acid sequence: CASSLGASGSTDTQYF. This rearrangement joins TRBV5-1 to TRBJ2-3; 8 nucleotides line up with TRBD2. CDR1 and CDR2 from the germline V gene are SGHRS and YFSETQ. V was clipped by 0 bases and J by 0 bases; unmatched bases: 3. The CDR3 spans 16 residues.

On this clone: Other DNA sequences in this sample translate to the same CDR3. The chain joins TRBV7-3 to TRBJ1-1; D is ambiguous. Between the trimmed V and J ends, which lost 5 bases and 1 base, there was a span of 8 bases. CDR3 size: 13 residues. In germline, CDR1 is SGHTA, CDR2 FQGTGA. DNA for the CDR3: TGTGCCAGCAGCCCCCAACCGAACACTGAAGCTTTCTTT. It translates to CASSPQPNTEAFF.